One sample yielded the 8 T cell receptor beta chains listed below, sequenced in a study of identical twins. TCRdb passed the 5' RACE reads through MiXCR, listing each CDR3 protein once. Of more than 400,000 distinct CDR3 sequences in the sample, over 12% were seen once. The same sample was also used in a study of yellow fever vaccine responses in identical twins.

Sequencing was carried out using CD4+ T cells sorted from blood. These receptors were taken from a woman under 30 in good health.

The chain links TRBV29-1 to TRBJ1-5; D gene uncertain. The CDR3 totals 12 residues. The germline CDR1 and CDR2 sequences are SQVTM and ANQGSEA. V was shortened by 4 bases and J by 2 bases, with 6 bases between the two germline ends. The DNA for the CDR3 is TGCAGCGTTGGGGAAGGCAATCAGCCCCAGCATTTT. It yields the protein CSVGEGNQPQHF.

The CDR3 loop reads CASSPSHGQYF. CDR3 nucleotides: TGTGCCAGCTCACCGTCCCATGGGCAGTACTTC. The gene calls are TRBV18 and TRBJ2-7, with D uncertain. The CDR3 runs to 11 residues. V shed 3 bases and J shed 9 bases, with 9 bases lying between them. Germline CDR1 and CDR2: KGHSH and LQKENI.

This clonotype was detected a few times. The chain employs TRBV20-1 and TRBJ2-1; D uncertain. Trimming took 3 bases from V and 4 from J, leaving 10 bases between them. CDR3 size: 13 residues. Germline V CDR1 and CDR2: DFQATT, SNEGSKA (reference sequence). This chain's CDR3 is CSASSYGYNEQFF. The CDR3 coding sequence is TGCAGTGCTAGTTCCTACGGGTACAATGAGCAGTTCTTC.

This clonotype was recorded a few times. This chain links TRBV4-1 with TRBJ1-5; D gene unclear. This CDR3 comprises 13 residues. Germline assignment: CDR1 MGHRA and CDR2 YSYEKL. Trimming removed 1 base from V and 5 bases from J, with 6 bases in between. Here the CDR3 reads CASSQGNDQPQHF. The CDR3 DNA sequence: TGCGCCAGCAGCCAAGGAAATGATCAGCCCCAGCATTTT.

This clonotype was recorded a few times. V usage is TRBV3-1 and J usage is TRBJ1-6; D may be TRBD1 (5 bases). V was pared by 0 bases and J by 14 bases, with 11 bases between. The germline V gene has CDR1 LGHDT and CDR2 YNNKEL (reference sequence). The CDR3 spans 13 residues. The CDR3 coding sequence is TGTGCCAGCAGCCAAGAGGGGGGTACGGCCCTCCACTTT. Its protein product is CASSQEGGTALHF.

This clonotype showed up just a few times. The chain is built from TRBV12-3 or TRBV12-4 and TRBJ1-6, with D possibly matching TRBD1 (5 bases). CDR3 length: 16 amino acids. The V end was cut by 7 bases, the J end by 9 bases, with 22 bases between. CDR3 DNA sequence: TGTGCCAGCACCCCGCCCACTGTACAGGCGGCTTCACCCCTCCACTTT. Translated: CASTPPTVQAASPLHF.

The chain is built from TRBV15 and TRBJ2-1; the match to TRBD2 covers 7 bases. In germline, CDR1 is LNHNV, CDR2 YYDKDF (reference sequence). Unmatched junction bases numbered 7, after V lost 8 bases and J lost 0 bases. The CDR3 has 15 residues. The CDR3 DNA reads TGTGCCACCCGGACGGGGGGAAACTCCTACAATGAGCAGTTCTTC. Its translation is CATRTGGNSYNEQFF.

Here the CDR3 reads CSARTGLPYEQYF. In DNA, the CDR3 is TGCAGTGCTAGGACGGGACTGCCGTACGAGCAGTACTTC. The V and J genes are TRBV20-1 and TRBJ2-7; D might be TRBD2 (6 bases). This CDR3 is built from 13 residues. From germline, CDR1 is DFQATT and CDR2 SNEGSKA (reference sequence). V dropped 3 bases and J dropped 4 bases, with 13 bases sitting between them.